This T cell receptor (beta chain) comes out of a study of cytomegalovirus exposure and HLA in healthy donors. This clone was observed a handful of times. CDR3 size: 18 residues. The V end lost 3 bases, the J end lost 2 bases, and 20 bases lay between the germline ends. In germline, CDR1 is MGHDK, CDR2 SYGVNS. Measured with immunoSEQ multiplex PCR; TCRdb has only the in-frame clones, and not every one. The sample has 250,000 to 400,000 clones, about nine tenths seen once. Sequenced: PBMCs. The clonotype comes from a woman in her thirties in good health and CMV-seropositive. V is TRBV25-1 and J is TRBJ2-4, with a possible D match to TRBD1 (5 bases). For the CDR3, the DNA is TGTGCCAGCAGTGACGCGAATGTTGGCAGGGTCACCAAAAACATTCAGTACTTC. Translating gives CASSDANVGRVTKNIQYF.